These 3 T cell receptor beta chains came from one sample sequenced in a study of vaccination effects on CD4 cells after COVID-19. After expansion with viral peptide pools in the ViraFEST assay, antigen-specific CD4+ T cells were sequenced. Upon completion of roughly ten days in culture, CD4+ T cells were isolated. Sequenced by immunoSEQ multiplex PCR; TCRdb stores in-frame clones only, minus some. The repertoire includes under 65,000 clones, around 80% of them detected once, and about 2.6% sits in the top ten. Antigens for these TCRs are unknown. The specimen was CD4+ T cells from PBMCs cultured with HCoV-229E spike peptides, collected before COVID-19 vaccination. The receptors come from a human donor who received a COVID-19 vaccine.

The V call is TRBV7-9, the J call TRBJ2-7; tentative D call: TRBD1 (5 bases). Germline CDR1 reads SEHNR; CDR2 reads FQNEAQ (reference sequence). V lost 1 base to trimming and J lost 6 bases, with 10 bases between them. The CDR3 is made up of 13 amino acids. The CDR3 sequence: CASSLVQASEQYV. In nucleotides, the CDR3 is TGTGCCAGCAGCTTAGTACAGGCTAGCGAGCAGTACGTC.

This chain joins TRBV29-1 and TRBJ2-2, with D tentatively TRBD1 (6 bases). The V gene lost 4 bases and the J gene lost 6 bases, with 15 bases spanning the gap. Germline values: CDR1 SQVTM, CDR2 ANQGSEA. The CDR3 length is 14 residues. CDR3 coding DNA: TGCAGCGTTGTCGGGACACCGATCTCCGGGGAGCTGTTTTTT. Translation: CSVVGTPISGELFF.

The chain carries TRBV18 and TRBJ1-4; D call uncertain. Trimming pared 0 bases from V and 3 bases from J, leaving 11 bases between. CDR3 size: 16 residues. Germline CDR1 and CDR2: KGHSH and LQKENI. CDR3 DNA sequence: TGTGCCAGCTCACCACCTTGGGGAGGTTCTAATGAAAAACTGTTTTTT. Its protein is CASSPPWGGSNEKLFF.